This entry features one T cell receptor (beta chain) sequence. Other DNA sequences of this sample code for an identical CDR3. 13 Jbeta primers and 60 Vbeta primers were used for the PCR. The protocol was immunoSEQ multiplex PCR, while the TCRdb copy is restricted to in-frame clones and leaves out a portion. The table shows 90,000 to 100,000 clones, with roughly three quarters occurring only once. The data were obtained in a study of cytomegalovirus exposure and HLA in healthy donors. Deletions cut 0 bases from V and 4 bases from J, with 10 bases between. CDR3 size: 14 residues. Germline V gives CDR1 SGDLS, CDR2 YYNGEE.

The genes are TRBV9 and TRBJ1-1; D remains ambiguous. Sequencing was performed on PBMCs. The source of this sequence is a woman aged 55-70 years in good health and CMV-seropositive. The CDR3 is CASSVGGLGTEAFF. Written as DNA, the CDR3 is TGTGCCAGCAGCGTAGGAGGGTTGGGCACTGAAGCTTTCTTT.